This T cell receptor beta chain was sequenced in a study of blood T cell repertoires in COVID-19. Original analysis: Counts of nucleated cells, estimated from reference gene primer amplification, were obtained. The data were produced by immunoSEQ multiplex PCR, yet TCRdb's version contains in-frame clones alone and is incomplete. The V and J calls and clone size are taken from that table; D and trimming were inferred from the DNA. Among around 500,000 clones, 70% to 90% were seen once, and the ten largest hold around 7.9%. CDR3 size: 13 residues. V lost 6 bases and J 1 base, leaving 9 bases between the germline ends. From germline, CDR1 is SGHAT and CDR2 FQNNGV. Those who participated ranged in age from roughly 18 to 100 years and resided in 20 to 30 US areas. Cohort allocation depended upon clinical history that participants reported. Cohort 3 recovery required two negative PCRs, clearance, or symptom resolution.

This clone was recorded once. This chain connects TRBV11-2 to TRBJ2-5; D call uncertain. The sample consisted of PBMCs or T cells enriched from blood (not recorded which). This receptor was taken from a woman aged 60 to 75 who had recovered from COVID-19. CDR3 region: CASSRYSQETQYF. Here the CDR3 DNA reads TGTGCCAGCAGTCGTTACAGCCAAGAGACCCAGTACTTC.